The rows below give T cell receptor beta chains drawn from one sample of a study of CD8+ T cells in alopecia areata. The repertoire was sequenced with immunoSEQ multiplex PCR; TCRdb's copy has only in-frame clones and lacks some. The table shows 150,000 to 200,000 clones, with about three fifths occurring only once. The sample in question was CD4+ T cells sorted from blood, obtained between weeks 47 and 50, from a patient treated with tofacitinib. Every receptor here comes from a human donor with alopecia areata. CDR3s leave out the opening cysteine and the closing phenylalanine or tryptophan. A row's size may be missing; if present it is once, few, many or a size class.

.	TRBV7-8	ASSSPTRPHNSPLH
.	TRBV7-9	ASSLKQETEAF
.	TRBV25-1	ASSPGPTDTQY
.	TRBV28	ASSTAKQGNYEQY
few	TRBV15	ATSRDTGSSGNTIY
.	TRBV6-1	ASSGAHGARPEQY
.	TRBV29-1	SLQEGDGYT
.	TRBV5-6	ASSLSGDGYT
few	TRBV6-6	ASNPPGGPGTGELF
once	TRBV30	AWTGTGDYGYT
.	TRBV4-3	ASSQSLGTRNPTKQY
few	TRBV7-2	ASSLAGETQY
.	TRBV5-1	ASSLGQEFNEQF
.	TRBV7-6	ASSLQGRLNTGELF
.	TRBV7-3	ASSRVMNTEAF
.	TRBV5-6	ASSFTGAADQPQH
few	TRBV6-5	ASSYGFGGPDYEQY
.	TRBV7-3	ASSLRPDRRYEQY
.	TRBV30	AWSRWGGNQPQH
once	TRBV5-1	ASSLESDTEAF
.	TRBV9	ASSVDGGSSSYNSPLH
.	TRBV29-1	SVGQNTGELF
.	TRBV7-2	ASTRTGGTEAF
.	TRBV29-1	SAREHYTGELF
.	TRBV6-6	ASKIGQETQY
.	TRBV10-3	AISDDGTGGTELF
.	TRBV29-1	SVLGSTDTQY
.	TRBV5-6	ASSLGFSGQTPGYT
few	TRBV30	AWSPGGIYGYT
few	TRBV19	ASRDRANYGYT
.	TRBV14	ASSQEPQGNSPLH
.	TRBV5-1	ASSLLQGITDTQY
.	TRBV29-1	SVEFGSNQPQH
.	TRBV30	AWSEAVTAANTGELF
.	TRBV7-9	ASSVGQGRSPLH
.	TRBV6-5	ASSYQAHNGETQY
.	TRBV6-1	ASSVIGGTGEGGNQPQH
.	TRBV30	AWRDTQSMNTEAF
few	TRBV29-1	SVDASTDTQY
.	TRBV25-1	ASSGPYTDTQY
.	TRBV14	ASSPFGRGVDEQF
.	TRBV27	ASSIPGTGPNEQF
.	TRBV7-2	ASRRTGPSIRADTQY
.	TRBV19	ASSIMAYGNQPQH
.	TRBV9	ASSVRTGGGQF
.	TRBV7-2	ASSRRGDAQY
.	TRBV6-1	ASSVRGSATGELF
.	TRBV9	ASSVSGGYQETQY